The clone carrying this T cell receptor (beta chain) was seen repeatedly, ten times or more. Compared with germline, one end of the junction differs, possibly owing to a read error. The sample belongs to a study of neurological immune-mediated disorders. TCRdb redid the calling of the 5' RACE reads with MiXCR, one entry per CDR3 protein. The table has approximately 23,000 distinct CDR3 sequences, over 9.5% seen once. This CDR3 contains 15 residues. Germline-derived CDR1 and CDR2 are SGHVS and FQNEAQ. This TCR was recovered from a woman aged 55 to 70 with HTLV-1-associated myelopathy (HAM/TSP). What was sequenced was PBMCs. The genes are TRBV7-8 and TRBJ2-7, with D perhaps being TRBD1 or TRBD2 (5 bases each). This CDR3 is CASSAARDGAYVQYF. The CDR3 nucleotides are TGTGCCAGCTCCGCGGCCCGGGATGGGGCCTACGTGCAGTACTTC.